This T cell receptor beta chain comes out of a study of technical replicates of blood from several donors. This CDR3 comprises 18 residues. With 0 bases clipped from V and 2 bases from J, the junction kept 12 bases outside the gene matches. Germline assignment: CDR1 LGHNA and CDR2 YNFKEQ. Only in-frame clones appear in the TCRdb table, and some are missing; sequencing was by immunoSEQ multiplex PCR. The table includes approximately 92,000 clones, 95% detected once. The V and J genes are TRBV4-2 and TRBJ1-2; 7 nucleotides match TRBD1. This sequence was found in a human donor in good health. The sequenced sample consisted of T cells isolated from PBMCs. This chain's CDR3 is CASSQDKLPDRANYGYTF. In nucleotides, the CDR3 is TGTGCCAGCAGCCAAGATAAACTTCCCGACAGGGCGAACTATGGCTACACCTTC.